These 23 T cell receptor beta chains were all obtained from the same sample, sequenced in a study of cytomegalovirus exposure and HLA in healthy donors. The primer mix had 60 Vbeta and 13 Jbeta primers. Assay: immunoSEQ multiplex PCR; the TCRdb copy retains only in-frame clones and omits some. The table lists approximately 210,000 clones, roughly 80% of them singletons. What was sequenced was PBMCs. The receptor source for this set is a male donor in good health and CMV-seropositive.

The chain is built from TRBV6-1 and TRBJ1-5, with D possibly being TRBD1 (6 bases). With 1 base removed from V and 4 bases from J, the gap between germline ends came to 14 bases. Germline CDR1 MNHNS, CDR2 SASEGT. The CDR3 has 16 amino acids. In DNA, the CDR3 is TGTGCCAGCAGTGAAGGTAGGGGGGGTTGGAATCAGCCCCAGCATTTT. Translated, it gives CASSEGRGGWNQPQHF.

CDR3 protein: CATSADRGPGYTF. CDR3 DNA: TGTGCCACCAGCGCCGACAGGGGGCCTGGCTACACCTTC. V and J are TRBV15 and TRBJ1-2, with TRBD1 matching 10 bases. The V gene end was trimmed by 5 bases and the J gene end by 7 bases; junction bases not matched to a gene: 4. CDR3 length: 13 amino acids. Germline V gene data show CDR1 as LNHNV and CDR2 as YYDKDF (reference sequence).

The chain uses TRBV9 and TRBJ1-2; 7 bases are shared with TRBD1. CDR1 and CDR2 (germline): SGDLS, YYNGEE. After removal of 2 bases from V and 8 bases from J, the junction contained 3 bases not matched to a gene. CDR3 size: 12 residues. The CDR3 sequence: CASSVQGGGYTF. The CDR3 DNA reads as TGTGCCAGCAGCGTCCAGGGGGGAGGCTACACCTTC.

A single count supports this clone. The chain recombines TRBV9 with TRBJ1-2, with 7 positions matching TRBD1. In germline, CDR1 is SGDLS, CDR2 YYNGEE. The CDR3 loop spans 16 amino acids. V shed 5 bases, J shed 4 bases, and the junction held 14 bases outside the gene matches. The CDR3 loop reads CASSVYAGTALYGYTF. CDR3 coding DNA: TGTGCCAGCAGTGTTTACGCCGGGACAGCCCTCTATGGCTACACCTTC.

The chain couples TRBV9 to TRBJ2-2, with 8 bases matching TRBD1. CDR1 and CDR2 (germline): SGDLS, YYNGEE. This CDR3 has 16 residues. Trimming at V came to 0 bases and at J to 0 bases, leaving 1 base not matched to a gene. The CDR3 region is CASSVGQGTNTGELFF. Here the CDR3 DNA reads TGTGCCAGCAGCGTAGGACAGGGGACGAACACCGGGGAGCTGTTTTTT.

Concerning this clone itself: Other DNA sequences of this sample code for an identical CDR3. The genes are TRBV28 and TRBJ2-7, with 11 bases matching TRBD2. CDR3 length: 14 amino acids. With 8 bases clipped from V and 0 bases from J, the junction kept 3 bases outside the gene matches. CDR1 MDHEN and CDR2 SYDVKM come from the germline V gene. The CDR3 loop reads CASRTSGSSYEQYF. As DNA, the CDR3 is TGTGCCAGCCGAACTAGCGGGAGCTCCTACGAGCAGTACTTC.

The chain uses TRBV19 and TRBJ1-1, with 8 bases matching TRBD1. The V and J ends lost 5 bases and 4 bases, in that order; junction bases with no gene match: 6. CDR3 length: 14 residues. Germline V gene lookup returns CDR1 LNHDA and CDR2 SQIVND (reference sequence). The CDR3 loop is CASSVTGGATEAFF. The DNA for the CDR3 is TGTGCCAGTAGTGTTACAGGGGGTGCCACTGAAGCTTTCTTT.

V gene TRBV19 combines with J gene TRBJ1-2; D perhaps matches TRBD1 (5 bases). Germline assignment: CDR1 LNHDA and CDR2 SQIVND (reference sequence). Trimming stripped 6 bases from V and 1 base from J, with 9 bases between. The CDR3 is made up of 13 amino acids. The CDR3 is CASRPQVNYGYTF. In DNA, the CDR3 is TGTGCCAGTAGACCACAGGTTAACTATGGCTACACCTTC.

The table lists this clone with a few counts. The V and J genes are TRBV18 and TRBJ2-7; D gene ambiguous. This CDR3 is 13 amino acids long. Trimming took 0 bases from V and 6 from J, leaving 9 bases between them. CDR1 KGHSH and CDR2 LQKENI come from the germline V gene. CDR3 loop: CASSPPATGEQYF. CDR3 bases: TGTGCCAGCTCACCACCGGCGACGGGCGAGCAGTACTTC.

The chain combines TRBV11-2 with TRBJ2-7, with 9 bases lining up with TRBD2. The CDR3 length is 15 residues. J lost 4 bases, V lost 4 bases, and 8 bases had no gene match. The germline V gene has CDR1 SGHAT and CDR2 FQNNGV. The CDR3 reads CASSSWRGGTYEQYF. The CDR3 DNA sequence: TGTGCCAGCAGCTCCTGGCGGGGGGGCACATACGAGCAGTACTTC.

The CDR3 reads CASSYYLQGENTEAFF. The CDR3 DNA reads TGTGCCAGCAGCTACTACTTACAGGGCGAAAACACTGAAGCTTTCTTT. This sequence joins TRBV5-5 and TRBJ1-1; possibly TRBD1 for D (6 bases). This CDR3 has 16 amino acids. Germline loops: CDR1 SGHKS, CDR2 YYEKEE (reference sequence). The ends were cut back, 3 bases at V and 2 bases at J, with 17 bases in the middle.

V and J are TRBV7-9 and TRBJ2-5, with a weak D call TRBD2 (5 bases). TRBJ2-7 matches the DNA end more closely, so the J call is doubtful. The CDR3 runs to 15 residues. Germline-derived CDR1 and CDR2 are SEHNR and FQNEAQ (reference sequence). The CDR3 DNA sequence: TGTGCCAGCAGCGCAACATCGGGGAGTTCCTACGAGCAGTACTTC. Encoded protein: CASSATSGSSYEQYF.

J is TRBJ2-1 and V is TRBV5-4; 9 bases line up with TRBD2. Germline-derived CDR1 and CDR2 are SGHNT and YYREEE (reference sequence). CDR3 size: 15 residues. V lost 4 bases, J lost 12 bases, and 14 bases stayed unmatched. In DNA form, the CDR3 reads TGTGCCAGCAGCCGTGGGGAGCGGGAGGCCCTCGGGCAGTTCTTC. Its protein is CASSRGEREALGQFF. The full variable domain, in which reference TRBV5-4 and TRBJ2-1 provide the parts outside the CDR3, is ETGVTQSPTHLIKTRGQQVTLRCSSQSGHNTVSWYQQALGQGPQFIFQYYREEENGRGNFPPRFSGLQFPNYSSELNVNALELDDSALYLCASSRGEREALGQFFGPGTRLTVL.

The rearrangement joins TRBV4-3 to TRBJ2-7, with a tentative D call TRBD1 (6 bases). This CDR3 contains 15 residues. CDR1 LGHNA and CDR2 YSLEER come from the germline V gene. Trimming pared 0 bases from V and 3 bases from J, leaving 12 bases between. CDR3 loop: CASSQEWQGFYEQYF. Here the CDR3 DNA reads TGCGCCAGCAGCCAAGAATGGCAGGGGTTCTACGAGCAGTACTTC.

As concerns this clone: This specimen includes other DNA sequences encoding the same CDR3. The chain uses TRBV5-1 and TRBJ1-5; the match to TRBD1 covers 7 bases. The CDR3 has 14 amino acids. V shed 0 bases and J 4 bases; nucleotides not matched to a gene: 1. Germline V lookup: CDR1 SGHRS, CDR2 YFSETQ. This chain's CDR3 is CASSLDRGNQPQHF. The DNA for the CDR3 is TGCGCCAGCAGCTTGGACAGGGGAAATCAGCCCCAGCATTTT. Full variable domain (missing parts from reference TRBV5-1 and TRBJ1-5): KAGVTQTPRYLIKTRGQQVTLSCSPISGHRSVSWYQQTPGQGLQFLFEYFSETQRNKGNFPGRFSGRQFSNSRSEMNVSTLELGDSALYLCASSLDRGNQPQHFGDGTRLSIL.

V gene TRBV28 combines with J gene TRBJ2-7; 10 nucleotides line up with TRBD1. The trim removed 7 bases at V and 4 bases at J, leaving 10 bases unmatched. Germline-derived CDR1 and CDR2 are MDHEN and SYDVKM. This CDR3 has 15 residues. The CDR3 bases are TGTGCCAGCAAGACCACCGGGACAGGGGAATACGAGCAGTACTTC. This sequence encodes CASKTTGTGEYEQYF. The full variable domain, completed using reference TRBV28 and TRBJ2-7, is DVKVTQSSRYLVKRTGEKVFLECVQDMDHENMFWYRQDPGLGLRLIYFSYDVKMKEKGDIPEGYSVSREKKERFSLILESASTNQTSMYLCASKTTGTGEYEQYFGPGTRLTVT.

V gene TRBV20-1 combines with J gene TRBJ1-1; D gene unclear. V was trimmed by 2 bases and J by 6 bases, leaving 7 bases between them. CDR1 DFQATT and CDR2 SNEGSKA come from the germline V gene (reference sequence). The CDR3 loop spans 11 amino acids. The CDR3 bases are TGCAGTGCTAGAAGAGTGGCTGAAGCTTTCTTT. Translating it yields CSARRVAEAFF.

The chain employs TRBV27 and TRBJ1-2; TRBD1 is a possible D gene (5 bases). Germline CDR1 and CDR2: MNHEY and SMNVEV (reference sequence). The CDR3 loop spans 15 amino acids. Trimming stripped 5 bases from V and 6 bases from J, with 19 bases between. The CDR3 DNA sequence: TGTGCCAGCAGTCCACGGGTGGAGGGGTGGGATGGCTACACCTTC. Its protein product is CASSPRVEGWDGYTF.

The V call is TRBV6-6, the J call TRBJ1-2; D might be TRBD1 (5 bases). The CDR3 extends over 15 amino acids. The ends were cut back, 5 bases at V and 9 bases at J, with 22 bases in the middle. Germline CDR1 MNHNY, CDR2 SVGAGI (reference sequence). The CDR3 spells CASSQPQGTGLSYTF. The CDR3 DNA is TGTGCCAGCAGTCAACCCCAGGGTACCGGTCTTAGCTACACCTTC.

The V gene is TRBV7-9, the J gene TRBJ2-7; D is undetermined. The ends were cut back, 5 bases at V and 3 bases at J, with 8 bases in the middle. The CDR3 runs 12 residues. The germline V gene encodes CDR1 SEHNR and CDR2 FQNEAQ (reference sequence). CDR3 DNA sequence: TGTGCCAGCAGCCCTGGCCTCTACGAGCAGTACTTC. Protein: CASSPGLYEQYF.

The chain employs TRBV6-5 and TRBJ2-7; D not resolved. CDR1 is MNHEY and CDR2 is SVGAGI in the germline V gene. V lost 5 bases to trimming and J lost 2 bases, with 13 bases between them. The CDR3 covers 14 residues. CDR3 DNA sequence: TGTGCCAGCAGTGAACTTACAGCCGCCTACGAGCAGTACTTC. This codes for CASSELTAAYEQYF.

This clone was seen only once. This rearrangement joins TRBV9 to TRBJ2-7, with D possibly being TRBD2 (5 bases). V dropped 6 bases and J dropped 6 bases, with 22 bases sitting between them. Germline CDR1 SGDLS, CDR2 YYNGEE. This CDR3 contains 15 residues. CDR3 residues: CASTLLWAGAIEQYF. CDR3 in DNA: TGTGCCAGCACCCTGTTGTGGGCGGGTGCTATCGAGCAGTACTTC.

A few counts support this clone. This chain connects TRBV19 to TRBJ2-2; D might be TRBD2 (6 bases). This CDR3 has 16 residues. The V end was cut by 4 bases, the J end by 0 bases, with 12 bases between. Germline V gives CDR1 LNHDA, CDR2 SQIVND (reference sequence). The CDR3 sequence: CASSKEGSANTGELFF. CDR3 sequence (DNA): TGTGCCAGTAGTAAGGAGGGGTCCGCGAACACCGGGGAGCTGTTTTTT.